Included here is one T cell receptor (beta chain) sequence, with context. Its ends do not fully match the called genes, so a read error is possible. Amplified TCR beta CDR3 regions came from RNA transcripts. The HTBI primer set was used in a first-round RT-PCR of the TCR CDR3. TCRdb reprocessed the multiplex PCR reads with MiXCR, giving one entry per CDR3 protein. The sample contains over 450,000 distinct CDR3 sequences, about an eighth of which appear only once. The source of the sample is a study of T cells in Graves' hyperthyroidism and ophthalmopathy. With a duration under 2 months, the hyperthyroidism was newly diagnosed in patients aged 18 to 65. Diagnoses were established using clinical symptoms, serum thyroxine and TRAb, thyroid ultrasound and orbital computed tomography. This CDR3 comprises 13 residues. The germline V gene has CDR1 SGHRS and CDR2 YFSETQ.

The chain couples TRBV5-1 to TRBJ2-7; no clear D gene. Source material: blood. The sequence came from a woman aged 18-35 years with Graves' hyperthyroidism. CDR3 bases: TGCGCCAGCAGCTTACACCAGAACTACGAGCATTACTTC. Its translation: CASSLHQNYEHYF.